This TCR beta chain derives from a study of radiotherapy plus CTLA-4 blockade in lung cancer. Whole-study results and caveats: Expansion of tumor-derived TCR clones was observed in blood after radiotherapy plus ipilimumab. Reportedly, early blood T cell clone dynamics best predicted response, with interferon-beta.

TCRdb's copy holds only in-frame clones and misses some; the assay was immunoSEQ multiplex PCR. The top ten clones hold less than 5% of a sample with approximately 67,000 clones, about 85% of them seen once. The germline V and J ends were trimmed by 0 bases and 5 bases, with 12 bases remaining between them. The V gene's germline CDR1 is SGDLS and CDR2 YYNGEE. The CDR3 contains 15 residues. This clone is a singleton in its sample. Its antigen remains unidentified. The chain combines TRBV9 with TRBJ2-1, with D unresolved. This sequence originates from a human donor with non-small cell lung cancer who had a partial response to radiotherapy plus ipilimumab. The material was peripheral blood, obtained from a patient treated with radiotherapy plus ipilimumab. The CDR3 sequence: CASSVGQSLNNEQFF. CDR3 nucleotides: TGTGCCAGCAGCGTAGGGCAGTCCCTTAACAATGAGCAGTTCTTC.